Below, 32 T cell receptor beta chains from the same sample are listed, as sequenced in a study of T cells in Graves' hyperthyroidism and ophthalmopathy (dated by TCRdb to between 2017 and 2020). The library was produced with multiplex PCR. The sample was run on an Illumina HiSeq 2000. The TCR beta CDR3 regions were amplified from RNA transcripts. For the first round of RT-PCR on the TCR CDR3, the HTBI primer set was used together with the Qiagen OneStep RT-PCR kit. The public sequencing data were trimmed at Q25 with fastp and processed into clonotypes with MiXCR by TCRdb, which kept only in-frame beta chains. Merged by CDR3 protein, the rows form single entries marked with the most common genes and DNA. The sample yields more than 650,000 distinct CDR3 sequences; 14% were counted once. The top ten clonotypes cover roughly a tenth of the sample. The material sequenced was blood. These receptors all come from a woman between 18 and 29 years old with Graves' hyperthyroidism.

This clonotype has only a few counts. The chain is built from TRBV5-6 and TRBJ2-1, with a tentative D call TRBD2 (6 bases). Trimming took off 2 bases at V and 2 bases at J, with 17 bases between the two ends. CDR3 length: 17 amino acids. The germline V gene encodes CDR1 SGHDT and CDR2 YYEEEE. The DNA of the CDR3 is TGTGCCAGCAGCTTTCGGGGGTCTGGCACCACCTACAATGAGCAGTTCTTC. This encodes CASSFRGSGTTYNEQFF.

This clonotype has a count of ten or more. V is TRBV27 and J is TRBJ2-3, with TRBD2 matching 8 bases. Germline CDR1 reads MNHEY; CDR2 reads SMNVEV (reference sequence). Losses at the gene ends were 6 bases for V and 0 bases for J; bases not matched to a gene: 17. The CDR3 totals 19 residues. Here the CDR3 reads CASSTALRLAGPSTDTQYF. CDR3 in DNA: TGTGCCAGCAGCACCGCTCTACGATTAGCGGGGCCTAGCACAGATACGCAGTATTTT.

This clonotype has at least ten counts. A junction boundary mismatches the germline segment, possibly from a read error. Here the CDR3 reads CASSQQAGALQNTNTQYF. The CDR3 bases are TGTGCCAGCAGCCAACAAGCGGGAGCCCTTCAAAACACAAATACGCAGTATTTT. The chain uses TRBV4-2 and TRBJ2-3, with TRBD2 identical over 8 bases. From germline, CDR1 is LGHNA and CDR2 YNFKEQ. The CDR3 length is 18 residues.

This clonotype was counted many times. This rearrangement joins TRBV11-2 to TRBJ1-1, with D hard to call. Between the trimmed V and J ends, which lost 1 base and 1 base, there was a span of 10 bases. Germline CDR1 SGHAT, CDR2 FQNNGV. The CDR3 runs to 15 residues. This chain's CDR3 is CASSLGPEGNTEAFF. Here the CDR3 DNA reads TGTGCCAGCAGCTTAGGGCCGGAGGGGAACACTGAAGCTTTCTTT.

The chain has TRBV20-1 and TRBJ1-2; D gene unclear. The CDR3 is made up of 13 amino acids. V was trimmed by 3 bases and J by 4 bases, leaving 12 bases between them. The germline V gene encodes CDR1 DFQATT and CDR2 SNEGSKA (reference sequence). CDR3 amino acids: CSASQTRSYGYTF. The CDR3, as DNA: TGCAGTGCTAGCCAGACAAGGTCCTATGGCTACACCTTC.

Ten or more counts support this clonotype. This chain links TRBV27 with TRBJ2-1, with no clear D. Germline V lookup: CDR1 MNHEY, CDR2 SMNVEV (reference sequence). V lost 1 base and J lost 10, with 17 bases in between. This CDR3 has 15 amino acids. The CDR3 DNA reads TGTGCCAGCAGTTTATGGTCAGTAGGGCTCTGGGAGCAGTTCTTC. It codes for CASSLWSVGLWEQFF.

This clonotype occurred a few times. The chain joins TRBV2 to TRBJ2-4, with D unclear. The V and J ends lost 7 bases and 5 bases respectively, with 12 bases between them. This CDR3 has 13 residues. Germline V gives CDR1 SNHLY, CDR2 FYNNEI. DNA for the CDR3: TGTGCCAGCACACGAGGACGGGAAAACATTCAGTACTTC. Its translation is CASTRGRENIQYF.

The sample holds a few counts of this clonotype. The chain's CDR3 is CASSYIGWVFF. The CDR3 coding sequence is TGTGCCAGCAGCTACATAGGGTGGGTTTTCTTT. The gene calls are TRBV12-3 or TRBV12-4 and TRBJ1-1; no clear D. The CDR3 is made up of 11 amino acids. The ends were cut back, 6 bases at V and 13 bases at J, with 15 bases in the middle.

This clonotype was seen ten or more times. The chain employs TRBV28 and TRBJ1-6, with D perhaps TRBD1 (5 bases). Germline CDR1 MDHEN, CDR2 SYDVKM. Deletions cut 2 bases from V and 6 bases from J, with 8 bases between. CDR3 length: 14 amino acids. This CDR3 is CASSLGGGNSPLHF. CDR3 DNA sequence: TGTGCCAGCAGTTTAGGGGGAGGTAATTCACCCCTCCACTTT.

This clonotype occurred many times. This chain joins TRBV2 and TRBJ2-5, with 13 bases lining up with TRBD2. CDR3 length: 16 amino acids. From germline, CDR1 is SNHLY and CDR2 FYNNEI. V lost 6 bases and J lost 2; bases outside the gene matches: 6. Here the CDR3 reads CASSFGTSGNQETQYF. CDR3 nucleotide sequence: TGTGCCAGCAGCTTTGGGACTAGCGGGAATCAAGAGACCCAGTACTTC.

This clonotype was observed a handful of times. The chain employs TRBV30 and TRBJ2-7; D may be TRBD1 or TRBD2 (5 bases each). Trimming took 5 bases from V and 4 from J, leaving 18 bases between them. Per the germline V gene, CDR1 is GTSNPN and CDR2 is SVGIG (reference sequence). There are 14 residues in the CDR3. The CDR3 nucleotides are TGTGCCTGGGAAGGGACGGGACGTCCGTACGAGCAGTACTTC. It specifies CAWEGTGRPYEQYF.

This clonotype has only a few counts. The chain uses TRBV14 and TRBJ2-3; D is possibly TRBD2 (6 bases). Germline V gene sequence: CDR1 SGHDN, CDR2 FVKESK. The CDR3 covers 15 residues. Trimming took off 1 base at V and 0 bases at J, with 8 bases between the two ends. In nucleotides, the CDR3 is TGTGCCAGCAGCCAAGGGACTACTAGCACAGATACGCAGTATTTT. Residues: CASSQGTTSTDTQYF.

This clonotype was seen repeatedly, ten times or more. V usage is TRBV30 and J usage is TRBJ1-2; possible D gene TRBD1, 5 bases. V lost 4 bases and J lost 4, with 19 bases in between. This CDR3 contains 15 residues. CDR1 is GTSNPN and CDR2 is SVGIG in the germline V gene (reference sequence). The CDR3 coding sequence is TGTGCCTGGATCCCTTTAGGGGTGCGCGGCTATGGCTACACCTTC. Protein sequence: CAWIPLGVRGYGYTF.

At least ten counts were recorded for this clonotype. V and J are TRBV20-1 and TRBJ2-3; D is ambiguous. The CDR3 sequence is 11 residues long. Germline loops: CDR1 DFQATT, CDR2 SNEGSKA (reference sequence). Trimming stripped 2 bases from V and 6 bases from J, with 6 bases between. The CDR3 here is CSARRSDTQYF. The CDR3 bases are TGCAGTGCTAGAAGGTCGGATACGCAGTATTTT.

There are a few counts of this clonotype. The chain links TRBV12-3 or TRBV12-4 to TRBJ2-1; 11 nucleotides align to TRBD2. J was trimmed by 9 bases and V by 5 bases; bases with no gene match: 12. This CDR3 is built from 16 residues. CDR3 sequence reads: CASSPPASGRKGEQFF. The CDR3 DNA reads as TGTGCCAGCAGTCCGCCCGCTAGCGGGAGGAAGGGTGAGCAGTTCTTC.

The chain employs TRBV20-1 and TRBJ1-2, with D maybe TRBD1 (6 bases). Germline V gives CDR1 DFQATT, CDR2 SNEGSKA (reference sequence). The CDR3 length is 15 residues. V dropped 0 bases and J dropped 6 bases, with 17 bases sitting between them. CDR3 coding DNA: TGCAGTGCTAGAGATAGTTCGGCAGGGGAAAATGGCTACACCTTC. As protein: CSARDSSAGENGYTF.

This clonotype appeared a few times. V usage is TRBV7-9 and J usage is TRBJ2-1; unclear D gene. The CDR3 has 11 amino acids. The germline gives CDR1 SEHNR, CDR2 FQNEAQ (reference sequence). V was pared by 7 bases and J by 8 bases, with 9 bases between. CDR3 amino acids: CASKTDDEQFF. The CDR3, as DNA: TGTGCCAGCAAGACGGACGATGAGCAGTTCTTC. Full variable domain (rest looked up from reference TRBV7-9 and TRBJ2-1): DTGVSQNPRHKITKRGQNVTFRCDPISEHNRLYWYRQTLGQGPEFLTYFQNEAQLEKSRLLSDRFSAERPKGSFSTLEIQRTEQGDSAMYLCASKTDDEQFFGPGTRLTVL.

This clonotype was detected ten times or more. V and J are TRBV6-2 or TRBV6-3 and TRBJ1-5; D is possibly TRBD1 (6 bases). Germline loops: CDR1 MNHEY, CDR2 SVGEGT. Trimming shortened V by 6 bases and J by 3 bases, and 18 bases separated the two germline ends. This CDR3 is 16 amino acids long. The CDR3, as DNA: TGTGCCAGCAGGGTGGGGGGGCGAACCACCAATCAGCCCCAGCATTTT. Encoded protein: CASRVGGRTTNQPQHF.

This clonotype showed up many times. The rearrangement uses TRBV18 and TRBJ2-1, with D hard to call. The ends were cut back, 5 bases at V and 7 bases at J, with 6 bases in the middle. The germline gives CDR1 KGHSH, CDR2 LQKENI. The CDR3 length is 11 residues. DNA for the CDR3: TGTGCCAGCTCAAGAGCAAATGAGCAGTTCTTC. Protein sequence: CASSRANEQFF.

V usage is TRBV29-1 and J usage is TRBJ2-6; D remains ambiguous. The CDR3 is made up of 15 amino acids. Germline CDR1 reads SQVTM; CDR2 reads ANQGSEA. With 2 bases removed from V and 3 bases from J, the gap between germline ends came to 11 bases. CDR3 in DNA: TGCAGCGTTGAAAGCGACGGGTTTGGGGCCAACGTCCTGACTTTC. Translation: CSVESDGFGANVLTF.

V is TRBV10-3 and J is TRBJ2-5; 16 nucleotides match TRBD2. J lost 4 bases, V lost 4 bases, and 9 bases had no gene match. The CDR3 contains 18 residues. The germline V gene has CDR1 ENHRY and CDR2 SYGVKD. CDR3 sequence (DNA): TGTGCCATCAGTGGGGGACTAGCGGGAGGGCAAGAAGGAGAGACCCAGTACTTC. It yields the protein CAISGGLAGGQEGETQYF.

This clonotype has a count of ten or more. The V call is TRBV7-2, the J call TRBJ2-3; D not resolved. The V and J ends lost 0 bases and 2 bases respectively, with 3 bases between them. This CDR3 has 13 amino acids. Germline CDR1 is SGHTA and CDR2 is FQGNSA. The CDR3 nucleotides read TGTGCCAGCAGCTTAGCTCCCACAGATACGCAGTATTTT. Protein product: CASSLAPTDTQYF. The complete variable domain, with remaining parts taken from reference TRBV7-2 and TRBJ2-3, reads GAGVSQSPSNKVTEKGKDVELRCDPISGHTALYWYRQSLGQGLEFLIYFQGNSAPDKSGLPSDRFSAERTGGSVSTLTIQRTQQEDSAVYLCASSLAPTDTQYFGPGTRLTVL.

The table lists this clonotype with many counts. The V gene is TRBV6-5, the J gene TRBJ2-7; D unclear. Trimming stripped 2 bases from V and 7 bases from J, with 12 bases between. The CDR3 extends over 13 amino acids. Germline-derived CDR1 and CDR2 are MNHEY and SVGAGI. The CDR3 nucleotides are TGTGCCAGCAGTTACAGTCTCCTTGGGGAGCAGTACTTC. Its protein product is CASSYSLLGEQYF.

This sequence joins TRBV19 and TRBJ2-3; TRBD2 aligns across 7 bases. Germline lookup yields CDR1 LNHDA and CDR2 SQIVND (reference sequence). J was trimmed by 5 bases and V by 5 bases; bases with no gene match: 4. The CDR3 covers 13 residues. Here the CDR3 DNA reads TGTGCCAGTAGTCGGGGGAGGGGAGATACGCAGTATTTT. It yields the protein CASSRGRGDTQYF.

The table lists this clonotype with a few counts. The V call is TRBV2, the J call TRBJ1-1, with unresolved D. This CDR3 contains 13 residues. Looked up from germline, CDR1 is SNHLY and CDR2 is FYNNEI. V lost 7 bases to trimming and J lost 3 bases, with 12 bases between them. Here the CDR3 reads CASIQEADTEAFF. The CDR3, as DNA: TGTGCCAGCATTCAAGAGGCGGACACTGAAGCTTTCTTT.

This clonotype was seen a few times. The V gene is TRBV6-6, the J gene TRBJ1-1; 9 bases match TRBD1. CDR1 and CDR2 from the germline V gene are MNHNY and SVGAGI (reference sequence). The length of the CDR3 is 14 residues. V shed 0 bases, J shed 12 bases, and the junction held 8 bases outside the gene matches. The CDR3 nucleotides read TGTGCCAGCAGTTACTCGGGACAGGGAGAAAAGTCTTTCTTT. Protein sequence: CASSYSGQGEKSFF.

As to this clonotype: This CDR3 is missing its conserved last phenylalanine or tryptophan, likely due to a read error. The chain joins TRBV9 to TRBJ2-1, with 7 bases matching TRBD2. The CDR3 is 15 residues long. Germline lookup yields CDR1 SGDLS and CDR2 YYNGEE. V lost 0 bases to trimming and J lost 2 bases; unmatched junction nucleotides: 2. Written as DNA, the CDR3 is TGTGCCAGCAGCGTAGGCGGGAGTGCCTACAATGAGCAGTTCTCC. Amino acid sequence: CASSVGGSAYNEQFS.

This clonotype was detected many times. The rearrangement uses TRBV24-1 and TRBJ2-5; 9 bases line up with TRBD1. The CDR3 runs 14 residues. J lost 8 bases, V lost 3 bases, and 6 bases had no gene match. CDR1 and CDR2 (germline): KGHDR, SFDVKD. The DNA of the CDR3 is TGTGCCACCAGTGATCCGGGACAGGGAATAACCCAGTACTTC. Translation: CATSDPGQGITQYF.

This clonotype was seen only a few times. The chain employs TRBV20-1 and TRBJ2-2, with 9 bases aligning to TRBD1. The CDR3 length is 15 residues. V shed 3 bases, J shed 8 bases, and the junction held 10 bases outside the gene matches. Germline-derived CDR1 and CDR2 are DFQATT and SNEGSKA (reference sequence). This CDR3 is CSASPAGTGWGELFF. CDR3 coding DNA: TGCAGTGCTAGCCCCGCGGGGACAGGGTGGGGGGAGCTGTTTTTT.

This clonotype was seen ten or more times. This chain uses TRBV5-1 with TRBJ1-2; no firm D call. Per germline, CDR1 SGHRS and CDR2 YFSETQ. The CDR3 is made up of 14 amino acids. The ends were cut back, 1 base at V and 6 bases at J, with 13 bases in the middle. The CDR3 nucleotides read TGCGCCAGCAGCTTGTTAAGATTCTCGGATGGCTACACCTTC. Protein product: CASSLLRFSDGYTF.

This clonotype has a count of ten or more. The chain couples TRBV20-1 to TRBJ2-7; 10 nucleotides line up with TRBD1. This CDR3 comprises 15 residues. Germline CDR1 is DFQATT and CDR2 is SNEGSKA (reference sequence). V trimming: 2 bases; J trimming: 6 bases; junction bases outside the gene matches: 10. The CDR3, as DNA: TGCAGTGCTAGATTTAGCGCCGGGACAGGGGTCGAGCAGTACTTC. This encodes CSARFSAGTGVEQYF.

The table lists this clonotype with a few counts. This chain uses TRBV10-3 with TRBJ2-5; 11 positions agree with TRBD2. CDR3 length: 16 residues. Germline CDR1 ENHRY, CDR2 SYGVKD. The J segment lost 4 bases and the V segment lost 4 bases, leaving 8 bases of the junction unmatched. The CDR3 region has the DNA TGTGCCATCAGTGCAGGGCTAGCGGGAGGAGGAGAGACCCAGTACTTC. The encoded protein is CAISAGLAGGGETQYF.